This record concerns one T cell receptor beta chain sequence. The record originates from a study of shared clonotypes between healthy human individuals. CDR1 and CDR2 from the germline V gene are SEHNR and FQNEAQ (reference sequence). V was pared by 5 bases and J by 0 bases, with 12 bases of the junction left unmatched. The length of the CDR3 is 17 residues. The assay was immunoSEQ multiplex PCR, and TCRdb's table has in-frame clones only and misses some. The repertoire holds approximately 1,500,000 clones, with under 99% as singletons. The chain recombines TRBV7-9 with TRBJ1-1; 7 bases are shared with TRBD1. The sequenced material came from naive CD4+ T cells sorted from blood. Subset specified: CD45RA+ positively selected. This sequence originates from a man aged 30 to 39 in good health. In DNA form, the CDR3 reads TGTGCCAGCAGCACGGACAGGCATTGGGGGATGAACACTGAAGCTTTCTTT. This gives the protein CASSTDRHWGMNTEAFF.